This T cell receptor beta chain originates from a study of blood T cells in healthy people across ages. The study's findings and limits: Higher diversity and more naive CD4+ cells were features of long-lived donors, compared to aged donors. Per-million-T-cell TCR beta diversity fell roughly linearly with age.

CDR3 size: 15 residues. V was trimmed by 5 bases and J by 2 bases, leaving 12 bases between them. Germline V lookup: CDR1 MDHEN, CDR2 SYDVKM. This clonotype was counted only a few times. The target antigen is unknown. Sample-barcoded 5' priming and a J-beta primer mix drove a second PCR of 7 to 11 cycles. Through a template-switch adaptor with 12 random nucleotides, each cDNA molecule received a tag. MiXCR, applied by TCRdb to the 5' RACE reads, yields one record per CDR3 protein. Of roughly 1,800,000 distinct CDR3 sequences in the sample, around 50% were seen once. The sequence derives from a woman aged 40 to 50 in good health. V gene TRBV28 combines with J gene TRBJ2-2, with unresolved D. Sequenced input: blood. The CDR3 nucleotides read TGTGCCAGCAGTCCGGCCTCGGGCAACACCGGGGAGCTGTTTTTT. This encodes CASSPASGNTGELFF.